The present TCR beta chain was sequenced within a study of cytomegalovirus exposure and HLA in healthy donors. Across the study: The approximately 120 validation repertoires and the 666 first-cohort repertoires shared a platform, a later analysis reported. Study-wide results and caveats: According to the study, around 180 TCR beta chains were cytomegalovirus-associated. A later analysis found first-cohort TCR clusters tended to co-occur in the 120 validation repertoires.

CDR3 length: 14 amino acids. Germline V lookup: CDR1 MNHNS, CDR2 SASEGT. With 0 bases removed from V and 10 bases from J, the gap between germline ends came to 15 bases. Only in-frame clones appear in the TCRdb table, and some are missing; sequencing was by immunoSEQ multiplex PCR. The sample lists just under 75,000 clones, roughly 94% seen once, with roughly 3% in the top ten. Concerning this clone: Antigen: not known.

While the first cohort had 700 or so subjects, the donors belonged to the separate validation cohort of 120 subjects. The sequenced sample consisted of PBMCs. This TCR derives from a woman between 18 and 30 years old in good health and CMV-seropositive. The genes are TRBV6-1 and TRBJ1-1; D perhaps matches TRBD1 (5 bases). The CDR3 nucleotides are TGTGCCAGCAGTGAAGCCCCCCCGGGGGGGTTAGCTTTCTTT. Translated: CASSEAPPGGLAFF.